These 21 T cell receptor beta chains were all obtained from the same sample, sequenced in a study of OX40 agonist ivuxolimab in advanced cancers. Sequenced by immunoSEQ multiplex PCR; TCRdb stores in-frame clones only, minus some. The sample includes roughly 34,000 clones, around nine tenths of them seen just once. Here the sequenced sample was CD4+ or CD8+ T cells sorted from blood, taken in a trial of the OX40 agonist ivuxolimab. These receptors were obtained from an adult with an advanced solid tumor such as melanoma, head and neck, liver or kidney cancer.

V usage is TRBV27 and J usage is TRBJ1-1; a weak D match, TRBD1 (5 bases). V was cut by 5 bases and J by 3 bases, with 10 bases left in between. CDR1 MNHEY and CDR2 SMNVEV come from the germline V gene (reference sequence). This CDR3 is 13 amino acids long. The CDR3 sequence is CASSPWGDTEAFF. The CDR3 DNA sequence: TGTGCCAGCAGTCCATGGGGGGACACTGAAGCTTTCTTT.

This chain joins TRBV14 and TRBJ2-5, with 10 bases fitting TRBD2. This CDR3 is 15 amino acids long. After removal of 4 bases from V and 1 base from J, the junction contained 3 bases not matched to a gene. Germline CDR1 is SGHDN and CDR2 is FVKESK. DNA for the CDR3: TGTGCCAGCAGCCGGACTAGCGGAGTCCAAGAGACCCAGTACTTC. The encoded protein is CASSRTSGVQETQYF.

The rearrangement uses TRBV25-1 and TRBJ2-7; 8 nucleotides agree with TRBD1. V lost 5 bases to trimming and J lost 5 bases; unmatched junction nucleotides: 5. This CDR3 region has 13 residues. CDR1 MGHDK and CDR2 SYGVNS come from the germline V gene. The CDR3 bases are TGTGCCAGCAGTTGGACAGGGAAGAACGAGCAGTACTTC. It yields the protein CASSWTGKNEQYF.

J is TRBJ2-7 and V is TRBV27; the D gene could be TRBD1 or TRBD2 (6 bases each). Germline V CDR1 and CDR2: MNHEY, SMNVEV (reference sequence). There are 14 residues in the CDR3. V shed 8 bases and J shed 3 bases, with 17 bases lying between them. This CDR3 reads CASGPGGGNYEQYF. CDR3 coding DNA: TGTGCCAGCGGTCCCGGGGGCGGCAACTACGAGCAGTACTTC.

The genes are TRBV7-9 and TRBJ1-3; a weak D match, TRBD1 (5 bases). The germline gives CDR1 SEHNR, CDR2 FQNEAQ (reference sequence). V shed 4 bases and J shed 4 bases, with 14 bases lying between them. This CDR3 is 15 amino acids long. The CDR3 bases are TGTGCCAGCAGCTGGGACTTCAAAGAAGGAAACACCATATATTTT. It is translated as CASSWDFKEGNTIYF.

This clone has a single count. CDR3 amino acids: CAWIGGNTGELFF. The CDR3 DNA is TGTGCCTGGATAGGGGGGAACACCGGGGAGCTGTTTTTT. This chain links TRBV30 with TRBJ2-2; D is perhaps TRBD1 (6 bases). Trimming cost V 4 bases and J 1 base, with 7 bases left between them. Looked up from germline, CDR1 is GTSNPN and CDR2 is SVGIG (reference sequence). CDR3 size: 13 residues.

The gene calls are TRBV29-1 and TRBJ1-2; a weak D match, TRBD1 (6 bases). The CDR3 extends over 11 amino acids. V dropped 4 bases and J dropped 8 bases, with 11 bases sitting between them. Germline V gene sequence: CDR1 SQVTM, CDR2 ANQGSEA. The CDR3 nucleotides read TGCAGCGTTGTGGGGGCCAGGGGCTACACCTTC. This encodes CSVVGARGYTF.

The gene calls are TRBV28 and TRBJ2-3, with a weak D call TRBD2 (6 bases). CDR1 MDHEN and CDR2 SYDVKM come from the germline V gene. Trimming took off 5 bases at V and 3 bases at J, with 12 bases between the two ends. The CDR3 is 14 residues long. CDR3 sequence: CASSLMRETDTQYF. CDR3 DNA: TGTGCCAGCAGTCTTATGCGGGAAACAGATACGCAGTATTTT.

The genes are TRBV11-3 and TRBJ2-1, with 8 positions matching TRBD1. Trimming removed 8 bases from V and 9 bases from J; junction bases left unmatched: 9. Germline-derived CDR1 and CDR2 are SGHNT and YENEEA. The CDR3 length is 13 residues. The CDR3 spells CASADRVNGEQFF. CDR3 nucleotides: TGTGCCAGCGCGGACAGGGTAAATGGTGAGCAGTTCTTC.

The CDR3 region is CAWSVPGLAYDTQYF. DNA for the CDR3: TGTGCCTGGAGTGTCCCGGGACTAGCGTACGATACGCAGTATTTT. The chain uses TRBV30 and TRBJ2-3; 10 bases line up with TRBD2. V lost 0 bases to trimming and J lost 6 bases; unmatched junction nucleotides: 6. Germline V gives CDR1 GTSNPN, CDR2 SVGIG (reference sequence). There are 15 residues in the CDR3.

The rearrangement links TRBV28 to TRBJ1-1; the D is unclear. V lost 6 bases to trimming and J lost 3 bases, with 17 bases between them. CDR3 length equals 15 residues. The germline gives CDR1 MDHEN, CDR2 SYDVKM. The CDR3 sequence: CASSLYGVRDTEAFF. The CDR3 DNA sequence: TGTGCCAGCAGCCTCTATGGGGTCCGGGACACTGAAGCTTTCTTT.

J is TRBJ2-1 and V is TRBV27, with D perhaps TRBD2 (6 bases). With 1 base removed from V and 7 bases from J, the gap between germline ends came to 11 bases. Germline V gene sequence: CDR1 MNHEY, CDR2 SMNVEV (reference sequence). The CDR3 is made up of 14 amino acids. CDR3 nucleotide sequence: TGTGCCAGCAGTTTATTAGGTGGGAGGAATGAGCAGTTCTTC. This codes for CASSLLGGRNEQFF.

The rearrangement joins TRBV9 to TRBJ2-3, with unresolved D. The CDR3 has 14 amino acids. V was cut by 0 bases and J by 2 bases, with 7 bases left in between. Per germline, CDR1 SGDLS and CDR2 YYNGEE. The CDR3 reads CASSVEQTTDTQYF. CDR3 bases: TGTGCCAGCAGCGTAGAACAGACCACAGATACGCAGTATTTT.

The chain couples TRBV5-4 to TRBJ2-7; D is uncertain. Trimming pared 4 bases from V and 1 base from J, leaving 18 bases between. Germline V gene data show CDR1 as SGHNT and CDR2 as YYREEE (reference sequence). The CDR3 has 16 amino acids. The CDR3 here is CASSPTGRGLSYEQYF. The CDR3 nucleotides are TGTGCCAGCAGCCCCACTGGGCGCGGCCTATCCTACGAGCAGTACTTC.

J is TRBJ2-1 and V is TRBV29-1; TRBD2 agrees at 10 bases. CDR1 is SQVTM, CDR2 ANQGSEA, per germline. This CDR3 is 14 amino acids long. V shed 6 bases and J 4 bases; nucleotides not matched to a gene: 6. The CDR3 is CSVEMTSGYNEQFF. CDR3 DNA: TGCAGCGTCGAAATGACTAGCGGGTACAATGAGCAGTTCTTC.

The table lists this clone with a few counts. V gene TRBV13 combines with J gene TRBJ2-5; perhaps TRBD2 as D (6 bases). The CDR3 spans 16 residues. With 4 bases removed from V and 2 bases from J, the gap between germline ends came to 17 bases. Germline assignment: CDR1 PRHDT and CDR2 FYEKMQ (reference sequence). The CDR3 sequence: CASSSWDSAEQETQYF. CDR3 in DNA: TGTGCCAGCAGCTCTTGGGACTCGGCGGAACAAGAGACCCAGTACTTC.

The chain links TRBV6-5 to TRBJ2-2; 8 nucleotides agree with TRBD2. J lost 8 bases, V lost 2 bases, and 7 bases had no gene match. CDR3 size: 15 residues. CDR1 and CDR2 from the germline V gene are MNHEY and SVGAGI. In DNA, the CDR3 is TGTGCCAGCAGTTACGGACTAGCTGGTTCTGGGGAGCTGTTTTTT. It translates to CASSYGLAGSGELFF.

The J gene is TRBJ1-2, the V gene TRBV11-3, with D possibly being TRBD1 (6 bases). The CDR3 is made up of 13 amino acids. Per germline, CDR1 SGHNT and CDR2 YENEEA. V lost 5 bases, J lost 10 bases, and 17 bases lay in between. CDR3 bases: TGTGCCAGCAGCCGACGGGGGCTAGAAGACTACACCTTC. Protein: CASSRRGLEDYTF.

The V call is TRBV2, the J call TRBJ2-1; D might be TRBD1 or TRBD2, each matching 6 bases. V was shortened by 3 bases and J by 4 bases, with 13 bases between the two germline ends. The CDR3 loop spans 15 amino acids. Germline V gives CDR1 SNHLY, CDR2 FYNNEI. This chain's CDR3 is CASSESGGAYNEQFF. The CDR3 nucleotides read TGTGCCAGCAGTGAGTCCGGGGGCGCATACAATGAGCAGTTCTTC.

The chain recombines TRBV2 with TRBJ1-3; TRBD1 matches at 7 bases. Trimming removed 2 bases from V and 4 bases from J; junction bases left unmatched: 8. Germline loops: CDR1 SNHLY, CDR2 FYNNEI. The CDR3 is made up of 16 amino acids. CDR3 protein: CASSERGTDFGNTIYF. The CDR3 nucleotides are TGTGCCAGCAGTGAAAGGGGGACAGATTTCGGAAACACCATATATTTT.

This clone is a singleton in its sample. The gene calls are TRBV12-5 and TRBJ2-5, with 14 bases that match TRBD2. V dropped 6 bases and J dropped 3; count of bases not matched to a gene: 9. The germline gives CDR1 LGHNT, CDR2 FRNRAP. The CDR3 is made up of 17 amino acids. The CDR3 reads CASGHPETSGGEETQYF. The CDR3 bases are TGTGCTAGTGGCCACCCTGAGACTAGCGGGGGGGAAGAGACCCAGTACTTC.